The 25 T cell receptor beta chains in this list originate from one sample, sequenced in a study of blood T cell repertoires in COVID-19 (dated by TCRdb to between 2020 and 2021). The protocol used for the library was the immunoSEQ multiplex PCR assay. Held by TCRdb, this immuneACCESS table contains in-frame sequences only and omits some clones. Under half of the omission traces to an unresolved V gene where checked; the cause of the rest is unknown. Present in this sample are roughly 400,000 clones, nearly 90% of which were seen just once. Approximately 1.3% of the sample rests with the top ten. Source material: PBMCs or T cells enriched from blood (not recorded which). These TCRs come from a woman younger than 35 who had been exposed to COVID-19.

This chain connects TRBV6-1 to TRBJ2-5; D is uncertain. This CDR3 is 14 amino acids long. The germline V and J ends were trimmed by 1 base and 5 bases, with 11 bases remaining between them. CDR1 and CDR2 from the germline V gene are MNHNS and SASEGT. The CDR3 DNA reads TGTGCCAGCAGTGAAGGGGTCTACGGGGAGACCCAGTACTTC. Its protein is CASSEGVYGETQYF.

This chain uses TRBV9 with TRBJ2-7; maybe TRBD2 (5 bases). Looked up from germline, CDR1 is SGDLS and CDR2 is YYNGEE. This CDR3 spans 14 amino acids. V was trimmed by 3 bases and J by 3 bases, leaving 13 bases between them. CDR3 DNA sequence: TGTGCCAGCAGCGCCGAGGGAAGGGACTACGAGCAGTACTTC. Protein: CASSAEGRDYEQYF.

CDR3 coding DNA: TGTGCCAGCTCACGGTCACCCGGGGGGAGCCAAGAGACCCAGTACTTC. Its translation: CASSRSPGGSQETQYF. This chain uses TRBV18 with TRBJ2-5; 7 bases are a match to TRBD2. This CDR3 is built from 16 residues. Trimming at V came to 4 bases and at J to 1 base, leaving 9 bases not matched to a gene. The germline CDR1 and CDR2 sequences are KGHSH and LQKENI.

The rearrangement uses TRBV7-9 and TRBJ2-5; weak D call: TRBD2 (6 bases). The length of the CDR3 is 14 residues. Trimming removed 6 bases from V and 4 bases from J, with 15 bases in between. The germline CDR1 and CDR2 sequences are SEHNR and FQNEAQ (reference sequence). CDR3 loop: CASSRSGSRETQYF. Written as DNA, the CDR3 is TGTGCCAGCAGTCGATCCGGGAGCCGAGAGACCCAGTACTTC.

The rearrangement joins TRBV19 to TRBJ2-5; 8 bases agree with TRBD1. CDR1 LNHDA and CDR2 SQIVND come from the germline V gene (reference sequence). J lost 5 bases, V lost 5 bases, and 7 bases had no gene match. The CDR3 extends over 14 amino acids. The CDR3 region is CASSEGQGWETQYF. For the CDR3, the DNA is TGTGCCAGTAGTGAAGGACAGGGTTGGGAGACCCAGTACTTC.

DNA for the CDR3: TGTGCCAGCAGGGACAGGGGGGCCACAGATACGCAGTATTTT. This codes for CASRDRGATDTQYF. The chain joins TRBV6-5 to TRBJ2-3; 10 nucleotides match TRBD1. Germline V CDR1 and CDR2: MNHEY, SVGAGI. CDR3 length: 14 amino acids. Trimming at V came to 6 bases and at J to 2 bases, leaving 2 bases not matched to a gene.

The table lists this clone with a count of one. The chain has TRBV10-3 and TRBJ2-7, with 10 bases fitting TRBD1. Trimming took 9 bases from V and 1 from J; bases not matched to a gene: 9. The CDR3 runs to 15 residues. Germline V CDR1 and CDR2: ENHRY, SYGVKD. As DNA, the CDR3 is TGTGCCATTCGAATCGGGACAGGGGATTCCTACGAGCAGTACTTC. Its protein product is CAIRIGTGDSYEQYF.

The DNA of the CDR3 is TGCGCCAGCAGCTTGGCGGGCGGGAGGACGGGCACCGGGGAGCTGTTTTTT. This gives the protein CASSLAGGRTGTGELFF. The genes are TRBV5-1 and TRBJ2-2; 8 nucleotides match TRBD2. Germline CDR1 reads SGHRS; CDR2 reads YFSETQ. V gave up 0 bases and J gave up 4 bases; unmatched junction bases: 8. The CDR3 has 17 residues.

About this clone: Additional DNA sequences in this sample encode the identical CDR3. The chain uses TRBV9 and TRBJ2-3, with unresolved D. Trimming removed 0 bases at V and 0 bases at J, with 5 bases between. CDR1 and CDR2 from the germline V gene are SGDLS and YYNGEE. The CDR3 covers 14 residues. The CDR3 nucleotides read TGTGCCAGCAGCGTAGATAGTAGCACAGATACGCAGTATTTT. The encoded protein is CASSVDSSTDTQYF. Filled out from reference TRBV9 and TRBJ2-3, the complete variable domain reads DSGVTQTPKHLITATGQRVTLRCSPRSGDLSVYWYQQSLDQGLQFLIQYYNGEERAKGNILERFSAQQFPDLHSELNLSSLELGDSALYFCASSVDSSTDTQYFGPGTRLTVL.

This clone was recorded only once. A read error may account for a junction end that differs from germline. The chain joins TRBV9 to TRBJ1-1, with 7 bases matching TRBD1. Germline loops: CDR1 SGDLS, CDR2 YYNGEE. This CDR3 spans 14 amino acids. CDR3 loop: CASSGGQVKTEAFF. DNA for the CDR3: TGTGCCAGCAGCGGCGGACAGGTGAAGACTGAAGCTTTCTTT.

This chain uses TRBV18 with TRBJ2-1, with TRBD2 identical over 14 bases. The CDR3 consists of 17 residues. Germline-derived CDR1 and CDR2 are KGHSH and LQKENI. Trimming cost V 1 base and J 6 bases; bases outside gene matches: 5. The CDR3 coding sequence is TGTGCCAGCTCACCACTTGCCGGGACTAGCGGGAGCAATGAGCAGTTCTTC. Its protein is CASSPLAGTSGSNEQFF.

This chain uses TRBV24-1 with TRBJ2-7; possible D gene TRBD1, 5 bases. The ends were cut back, 1 base at V and 6 bases at J, with 12 bases in the middle. Germline V lookup: CDR1 KGHDR, CDR2 SFDVKD. This CDR3 is built from 14 residues. The CDR3 reads CATSDLDQGSEQYF. As DNA, the CDR3 is TGTGCCACCAGTGATTTAGACCAGGGCAGCGAGCAGTACTTC.

The chain recombines TRBV5-4 with TRBJ2-2, with TRBD2 matching 11 bases. V was pared by 4 bases and J by 5 bases, with 10 bases of the junction left unmatched. The CDR3 covers 17 residues. The germline CDR1 and CDR2 sequences are SGHNT and YYREEE (reference sequence). The CDR3 sequence is CASSLGLAGIKTGELFF. CDR3 DNA sequence: TGTGCCAGCAGCCTCGGACTAGCGGGTATTAAGACCGGGGAGCTGTTTTTT.

The V and J genes are TRBV6-5 and TRBJ1-1, with D perhaps TRBD1 (6 bases). The ends were cut back, 4 bases at V and 11 bases at J, with 17 bases in the middle. The CDR3 is made up of 13 amino acids. The germline V gene has CDR1 MNHEY and CDR2 SVGAGI. CDR3 sequence: CASSFKQGQLAFF. CDR3 coding DNA: TGTGCCAGCAGTTTCAAACAGGGACAATTGGCTTTCTTT.

This rearrangement joins TRBV7-2 to TRBJ1-5; tentative D call: TRBD1 (6 bases). V shed 0 bases and J shed 9 bases, with 6 bases lying between them. Per germline, CDR1 SGHTA and CDR2 FQGNSA. The CDR3 totals 12 residues. CDR3 region: CASSLATGPQHF. DNA of the CDR3: TGTGCCAGCAGCTTAGCGACAGGGCCCCAGCATTTT. The entire variable domain, with the rest obtained from reference TRBV7-2 and TRBJ1-5, is as follows: GAGVSQSPSNKVTEKGKDVELRCDPISGHTALYWYRQSLGQGLEFLIYFQGNSAPDKSGLPSDRFSAERTGGSVSTLTIQRTQQEDSAVYLCASSLATGPQHFGDGTRLSIL.

V usage is TRBV7-2 and J usage is TRBJ2-5, with D perhaps matching TRBD1 (5 bases). Trimming removed 3 bases from V and 3 bases from J, with 8 bases in between. The CDR3 is 13 residues long. Per the germline V gene, CDR1 is SGHTA and CDR2 is FQGNSA. The CDR3 loop is CASSFQQEETQYF. CDR3 bases: TGTGCCAGCAGCTTTCAACAGGAAGAGACCCAGTACTTC.

This clone turned up a few times. The chain has TRBV7-2 and TRBJ1-1; D might be TRBD1 (5 bases). In germline, CDR1 is SGHTA, CDR2 FQGNSA. The CDR3 is 14 amino acids. V dropped 6 bases and J dropped 5 bases, with 16 bases sitting between them. The CDR3 DNA follows: TGTGCCAGCAGAAAGCCCAGGGATTATACTGAAGCTTTCTTT. This sequence encodes CASRKPRDYTEAFF.

V usage is TRBV20-1 and J usage is TRBJ2-3, with a possible D match to TRBD1 (5 bases). With 3 bases removed from V and 5 bases from J, the gap between germline ends came to 6 bases. Germline loops: CDR1 DFQATT, CDR2 SNEGSKA (reference sequence). This CDR3 region has 11 residues. The CDR3 DNA follows: TGCAGTGCTAGTCAGGGAGATACGCAGTATTTT. This translates into CSASQGDTQYF.

V usage is TRBV5-1 and J usage is TRBJ2-5; D might be TRBD2 (5 bases). Trimming stripped 2 bases from V and 2 bases from J, with 7 bases between. CDR3 length: 13 amino acids. Germline V CDR1 and CDR2: SGHRS, YFSETQ. DNA for the CDR3: TGCGCCAGCAGCTTAGCGGAACAAGAGACCCAGTACTTC. Its translation: CASSLAEQETQYF.

The rearrangement joins TRBV5-8 to TRBJ2-7; 7 bases align to TRBD1. V shed 1 base and J 1 base; nucleotides not matched to a gene: 8. The CDR3 spans 16 residues. The V gene's germline CDR1 is SGHTS and CDR2 YDEGEE. CDR3 in DNA: TGTGCCAGCAGCTTGACGTCGGGGACAGTGTCCTACGAGCAGTACTTC. Translation: CASSLTSGTVSYEQYF. The variable domain in full, with the rest retrieved from reference TRBV5-8 and TRBJ2-7, is EAGVTQSPTHLIKTRGQQATLRCSPISGHTSVYWYQQALGLGLQFLLWYDEGEERNRGNFPPRFSGRQFPNYSSELNVNALELEDSALYLCASSLTSGTVSYEQYFGPGTRLTVT.

This chain joins TRBV4-2 and TRBJ2-7; a weak D match, TRBD2 (5 bases). Trimming took 3 bases from V and 9 from J, leaving 18 bases between them. The CDR3 covers 14 residues. CDR1 and CDR2 (germline): LGHNA, YNFKEQ. CDR3 DNA: TGTGCCAGCAGCCAGGACTTAGAAGGATTTGGGCAGTACTTC. This encodes CASSQDLEGFGQYF.

About this clone itself: Other DNA sequences within the sample encode an identical CDR3. The rearrangement joins TRBV19 to TRBJ2-7; D might be TRBD2 (5 bases). Per germline, CDR1 LNHDA and CDR2 SQIVND (reference sequence). This CDR3 contains 11 residues. V was pared by 3 bases and J by 6 bases, with 6 bases between. In DNA, the CDR3 is TGTGCCAGTAGTATCGGAGGCGAGCAGTACTTC. It is translated as CASSIGGEQYF.

The V gene is TRBV7-9, the J gene TRBJ1-5, with D maybe TRBD1 (5 bases). Germline CDR1 and CDR2: SEHNR and FQNEAQ (reference sequence). Deletions cut 5 bases from V and 7 bases from J, with 18 bases between. This CDR3 has 15 residues. The CDR3 loop is CASSPGGDLPQPQHF. DNA of the CDR3: TGTGCCAGCAGCCCCGGGGGGGACTTACCCCAGCCCCAGCATTTT.

The rearrangement links TRBV19 to TRBJ2-1, with 7 bases matching TRBD2. The germline V gene has CDR1 LNHDA and CDR2 SQIVND (reference sequence). This CDR3 region has 13 residues. V was pared by 5 bases and J by 6 bases, with 4 bases of the junction left unmatched. In nucleotides, the CDR3 is TGTGCCAGTAGTTGGAGCGGGGCCAATGAGCAGTTCTTC. Its translation: CASSWSGANEQFF.

CDR3 DNA sequence: TGTGCCAGCAGGGGGAGGGAAGGAACCTTCGAGCAGTACTTC. Translating it yields CASRGREGTFEQYF. The V and J genes are TRBV28 and TRBJ2-7; 7 bases are a match to TRBD2. The CDR3 contains 14 residues. Germline-derived CDR1 and CDR2 are MDHEN and SYDVKM. J gave up 6 bases and V 6 bases, and 11 bases lay outside the gene matches.